This T cell receptor (beta chain) was obtained from a study of CD8 T cells in Susac syndrome. The CDR3 has 12 residues. Trimming took off 8 bases at V and 0 bases at J, with 8 bases between the two ends. The germline V gene has CDR1 SNHLY and CDR2 FYNNEI. Sequencing of TCR beta covered CD8+ and CD4+ T cells obtained from blood. The patients who served as multiple sclerosis controls were treatment-naive and had stable or active relapsing-remitting disease that fulfilled the revised McDonald criteria. The CD8+ and CD4+ T cells were isolated magnetically using a negative isolation approach, whereas the TEMRA cells were enriched by FACS. Reverse transcription of roughly 0.5 to 1 ug RNA was performed with random hexamers. Multiplex immunoSEQ PCR targeted 54 Vbeta and 13 Jbeta TCR beta segments. MiXCR was run by TCRdb on the immunoSEQ multiplex PCR reads, yielding one entry per CDR3 protein. The table includes roughly 150,000 distinct CDR3 sequences, around 94% detected once.

The origin of this receptor is a human donor with multiple sclerosis. The specimen sequenced was CD4+ T cells from PBMCs. The rearrangement links TRBV2 to TRBJ2-7; the D is unclear. In DNA, the CDR3 is TGTGCCAGCGAAAGATCCTCCTACGAGCAGTACTTC. Translation: CASERSSYEQYF. Supplemented by reference TRBV2 and TRBJ2-7, the full variable domain reads EPEVTQTPSHQVTQMGQEVILRCVPISNHLYFYWYRQILGQKVEFLVSFYNNEISEKSEIFDDQFSVERPDGSNFTLKIRSTKLEDSAMYFCASERSSYEQYFGPGTRLTVT.